This T cell receptor (beta chain) was sequenced in a study of OX40 agonist ivuxolimab in advanced cancers. Study as a whole: In this cohort, patients received ivuxolimab, an agonistic anti-OX40 (CD134) antibody. Treatment received earlier with anti-PD-1, anti-PD-L1 or anti-CTLA-4 agents was allowed, and approximately 40% had some. Study outcomes and limitations: Clonal expansion from baseline to week 6 occurred in both CD4+ and CD8+ T cells.

The protocol was immunoSEQ multiplex PCR, while the TCRdb copy is restricted to in-frame clones and leaves out a portion. The repertoire holds about 25,000 clones, approximately 86% seen once, with approximately 40% in the top ten. To note about this clone: The antigen is not known.

Germline-derived CDR1 and CDR2 are KGHSH and LQKENI. The CDR3 is 18 amino acids. Trimming at V came to 3 bases and at J to 6 bases, leaving 14 bases not matched to a gene. The source was CD4+ or CD8+ T cells sorted from blood, collected in a trial of the OX40 agonist ivuxolimab. The chain has TRBV18 and TRBJ1-4, with 9 bases identical to TRBD1. This clonotype originated in an adult with an advanced solid tumor such as melanoma, head and neck, liver or kidney cancer. The CDR3 protein is CASSPSGTGLALDEKLFF. CDR3 in DNA: TGTGCCAGCTCACCCTCCGGGACAGGGTTGGCCTTGGATGAAAAACTGTTTTTT.